This entry features one T cell receptor beta chain sequence. V lost 0 bases and J 1 base, leaving 6 bases between the germline ends. Germline CDR1 is MNHEY and CDR2 is SVGAGI. The CDR3 spans 14 residues. Profiling relied on immunoSEQ multiplex PCR, and the TCRdb table lists in-frame clones only, not all of them. This sample has 130,000 or so clones; 79% occur once, and the top ten carry about 13%. This record comes from a study of cytotoxic CD8 clonotypes in ibrutinib-treated CLL. The input for sequencing was PBMCs, taken after 12 months of ibrutinib treatment. This chain connects TRBV6-5 to TRBJ1-2, with D unclear. This clonotype was obtained from a human donor with chronic lymphocytic leukemia. CDR3 region: CASSYSPDNYGYTF. CDR3 in DNA: TGTGCCAGCAGTTACTCTCCAGATAACTATGGCTACACCTTC.